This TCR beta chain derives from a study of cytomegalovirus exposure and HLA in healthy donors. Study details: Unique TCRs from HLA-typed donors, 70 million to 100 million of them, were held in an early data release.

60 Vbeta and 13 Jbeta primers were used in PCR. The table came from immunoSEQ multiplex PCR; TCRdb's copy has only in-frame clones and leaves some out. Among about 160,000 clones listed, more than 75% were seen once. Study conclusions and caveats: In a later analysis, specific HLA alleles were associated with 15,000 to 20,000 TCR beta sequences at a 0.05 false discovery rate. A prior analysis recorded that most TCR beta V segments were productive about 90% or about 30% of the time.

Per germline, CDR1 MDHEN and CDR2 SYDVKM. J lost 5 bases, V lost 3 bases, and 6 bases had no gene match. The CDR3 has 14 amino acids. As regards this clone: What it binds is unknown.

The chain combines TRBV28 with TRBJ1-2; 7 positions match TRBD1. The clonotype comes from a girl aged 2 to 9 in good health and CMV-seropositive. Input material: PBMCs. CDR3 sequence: CASSLPTGQYGYTF. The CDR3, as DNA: TGTGCCAGCAGTTTGCCGACAGGGCAGTATGGCTACACCTTC.